This paragraph covers one T cell receptor (beta chain) sequence. Its antigen remains unknown. The data stem from a study of CD8 T cells in ankylosing spondylitis. Study results and limitations: One TCR beta motif, made up of eight or nine highly homologous variants, appeared characteristic of ankylosing spondylitis blood.

TCRdb re-derived calls from the 5' RACE reads in MiXCR, one entry per CDR3 protein. The table has 500,000 to 550,000 distinct CDR3 sequences, roughly 12% seen once. The ends lost 6 bases at V and 1 base at J; junction bases unmatched: 3. The length of the CDR3 is 13 residues. Germline CDR1 SQVTM, CDR2 ANQGSEA. The sample comprised blood, either unsorted or a sorted T cell fraction (not recorded which). This TCR came from a male donor with ankylosing spondylitis. The V and J genes are TRBV29-1 and TRBJ2-1; TRBD2 matches 7 bases. This CDR3 is CSVVGGSYNEQFF. CDR3 nucleotides: TGCAGCGTCGTGGGGGGGTCCTACAATGAGCAGTTCTTC.